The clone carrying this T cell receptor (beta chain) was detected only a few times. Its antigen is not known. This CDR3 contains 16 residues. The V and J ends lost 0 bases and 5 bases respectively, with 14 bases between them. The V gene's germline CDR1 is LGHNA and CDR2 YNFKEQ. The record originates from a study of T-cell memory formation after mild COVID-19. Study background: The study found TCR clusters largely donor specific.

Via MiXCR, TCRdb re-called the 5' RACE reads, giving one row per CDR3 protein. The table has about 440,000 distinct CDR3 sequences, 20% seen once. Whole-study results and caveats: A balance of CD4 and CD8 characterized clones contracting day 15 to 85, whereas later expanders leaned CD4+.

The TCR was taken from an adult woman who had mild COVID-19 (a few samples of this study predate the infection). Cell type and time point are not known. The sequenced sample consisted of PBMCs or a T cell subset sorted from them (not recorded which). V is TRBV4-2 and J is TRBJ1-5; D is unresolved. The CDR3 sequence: CASSQEVLLPYQPQHF. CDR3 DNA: TGTGCCAGCAGCCAAGAAGTGTTACTTCCCTATCAGCCCCAGCATTTT.